Listed below are T cell receptor beta chains from one sample, sequenced in a study of OX40 agonist ivuxolimab in advanced cancers. Using immunoSEQ multiplex PCR, the repertoire was profiled, and TCRdb retains in-frame clones only, with some absent. In the table there are around 58,000 clones, 84% of which are singletons. The sequencing here drew on CD4+ or CD8+ T cells sorted from blood, taken in a trial of the OX40 agonist ivuxolimab. These receptor sequences come from an adult with an advanced solid tumor such as melanoma, head and neck, liver or kidney cancer. Both conserved end residues are part of each CDR3. Each record gives: V gene, J gene, CDR3 protein.

TRBV29-1	TRBJ1-1	CSVVTAEAFF
TRBV30	TRBJ1-3	CAWNQGAPGNTIYF
TRBV18	TRBJ1-2	CASSPGQIYGYTF
TRBV6-1	TRBJ1-5	CASSSDSNQPQHF
TRBV7-7	TRBJ1-1	CASSTRVGTEAFF
TRBV11-3	TRBJ2-7	CASSLQVDYEQYF
TRBV7-2	TRBJ2-7	CASRGQGTNEQYF
TRBV27	TRBJ2-3	CASSYRQSSTDTQYF
TRBV5-1	TRBJ1-4	CASTGESDEKLFF
TRBV2	TRBJ2-7	CASSERWRAGYEQYF
TRBV7-6	TRBJ2-1	CASSLRAGTYNEQFF
TRBV19	TRBJ2-6	CASSQSLGQEAPSGANVLTF
TRBV6-6	TRBJ2-1	CASSKIAGTSYNEQFF
TRBV2	TRBJ2-7	CASKDSGGGVYEQYF